This TCR beta chain was observed in a study of CD8+ T cells in alopecia areata. Study-wide background: Treated patients were dosed with oral tofacitinib, taking 5 to 10 mg twice daily. Study conclusions and caveats: Whereas mice showed it more clearly, TCR sharing across patients was murkier, possibly because of HLA. More clonal than normal scalp was lesional scalp, particularly alopecia totalis/universalis.

Alopecia areata patients gave lesional scalp punch biopsies and peripheral blood samples. RNA was isolated and reverse transcribed to cDNA, the sequencing template. The repertoire was sequenced with immunoSEQ multiplex PCR; TCRdb's copy has only in-frame clones and lacks some. The table has some 180,000 clones, roughly 65% seen once. CDR1 is MNHEY and CDR2 is SMNVEV in the germline V gene (reference sequence). This CDR3 is built from 14 residues. V lost 4 bases and J 6 bases, leaving 13 bases between the germline ends. About this clone itself: Antigen specificity is unknown.

The receptor's source is a human donor with alopecia areata. V gene TRBV27 combines with J gene TRBJ1-5, with D maybe TRBD1 (5 bases). The sample was CD4+ T cells sorted from blood, taken at week 0. The CDR3, as DNA: TGTGCCAGCAGTTCAACAGGTTTCGGTCAGCCCCAGCATTTT. This translates into CASSSTGFGQPQHF.